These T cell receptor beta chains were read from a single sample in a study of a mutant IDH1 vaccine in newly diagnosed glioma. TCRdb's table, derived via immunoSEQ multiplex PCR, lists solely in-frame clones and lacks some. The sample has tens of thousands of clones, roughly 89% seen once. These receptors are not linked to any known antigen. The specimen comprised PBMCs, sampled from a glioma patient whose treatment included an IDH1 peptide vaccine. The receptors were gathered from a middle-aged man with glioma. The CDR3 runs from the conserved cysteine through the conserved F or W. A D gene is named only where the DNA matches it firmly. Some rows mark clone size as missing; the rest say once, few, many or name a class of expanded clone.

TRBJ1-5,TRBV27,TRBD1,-,TGTGCCGAGAGGAAGACAGGGGATAGCAATCAGCCCCAGCATTTT,CAERKTGDSNQPQHF
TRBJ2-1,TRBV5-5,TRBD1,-,TGTGCCAGCAGGGCTACAGGGGGCGCGACCTACAATGAGCAGTTCTTC,CASRATGGATYNEQFF
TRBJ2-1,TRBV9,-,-,TGTGCCAGCAGCGTGGCTCCGCGGGGCTCCTACAATGAGCAGTTCTTC,CASSVAPRGSYNEQFF
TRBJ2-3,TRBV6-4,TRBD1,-,TGTGCCAGCAGTGAGGACAGGGTGGCAGATACGCAGTATTTT,CASSEDRVADTQYF
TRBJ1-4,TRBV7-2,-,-,TGTGCCAGCAGCCCCGTCCGCCAAACTAATGAAAAACTGTTTTTT,CASSPVRQTNEKLFF
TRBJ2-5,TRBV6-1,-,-,TGTGCCAGCAGTGAAGAGCTAGGACCGAGGACCCAGTACTTC,CASSEELGPRTQYF
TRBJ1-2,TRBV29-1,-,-,TGCAGCGTTGCGGGGACGGACGGCACCTTC,CSVAGTDGTF
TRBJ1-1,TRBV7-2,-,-,TGTGCCAGCAGCACACAGGGTAGACGCACTGAAGCTTTCTTT,CASSTQGRRTEAFF
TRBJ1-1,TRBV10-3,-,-,TGTGCCATCAGTGGTTGGGGCACTGAAGCTTTCTTT,CAISGWGTEAFF
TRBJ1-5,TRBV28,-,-,TGTGCCAGCAGGAGACACCTAGGGAATCAGCCCCAGCATTTT,CASRRHLGNQPQHF
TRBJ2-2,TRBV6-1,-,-,TGTGCCAGCAGTGGCCGGGTGATGAACACCGGGGAGCTGTTTTTT,CASSGRVMNTGELFF
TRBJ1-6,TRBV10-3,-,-,TGTGCCACCCAGACGGGGGCAGGTTCACCCCTCCACTTT,CATQTGAGSPLHF
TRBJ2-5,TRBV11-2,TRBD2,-,TGTGCCAGCAGCCGGGCAGGGCGGGAGGAAGAGACCCAGTACTTC,CASSRAGREEETQYF
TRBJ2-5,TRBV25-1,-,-,TGTGCCAGTAGTGACCCTTCCGTGGAGACCCAGTACTTC,CASSDPSVETQYF
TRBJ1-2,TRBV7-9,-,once,TGTGCCAGCAGCTTAGACGGGGCCAGACGAGACTATGGCTACACCTTC,CASSLDGARRDYGYTF
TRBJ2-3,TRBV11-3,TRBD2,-,TGTGCCAGCAGCTTAGTAGGGACTAGCGGGAGGGCCACAGATACGCAGTATTTT,CASSLVGTSGRATDTQYF
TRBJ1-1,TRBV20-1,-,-,TGCAGTGCTAGAGAGGACAGCGAAGCTTTCTTT,CSAREDSEAFF
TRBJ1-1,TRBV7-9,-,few,TGTGCCAGCAGCTTACTCGGGATGAACACTGAAGCTTTCTTT,CASSLLGMNTEAFF
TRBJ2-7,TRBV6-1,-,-,TGTGCCAGCATAGACAGCTTCTACGAGCAGTACTTC,CASIDSFYEQYF
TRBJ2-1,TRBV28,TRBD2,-,TGTGCCAGCAGTCCCACCCCCGGACTAGCCCTCTCCTACAATGAGCAGTTCTTC,CASSPTPGLALSYNEQFF
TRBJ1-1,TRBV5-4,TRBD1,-,TGTGCCAGCAGCCCTGACAGGGTTAACACTGAAGCTTTCTTT,CASSPDRVNTEAFF
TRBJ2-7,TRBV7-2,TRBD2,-,TGTGCCAGCAGCCCAGCGGCGGGAGTATACGAGCAGTACTTC,CASSPAAGVYEQYF
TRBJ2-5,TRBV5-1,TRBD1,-,TGCGCCAGCAGCTGGGACAGGGGCCAAGAGACCCAGTACTTC,CASSWDRGQETQYF
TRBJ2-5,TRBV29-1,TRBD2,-,TGCAGCGCATTAACTAGCGGTCAAGAGACCCAGTACTTC,CSALTSGQETQYF
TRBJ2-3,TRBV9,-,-,TGTGCCAGCAGCCCCCGGGGGAATAAAGAAGATACGCAGTATTTT,CASSPRGNKEDTQYF
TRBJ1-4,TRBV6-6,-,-,TGTGCCTCCCAGCCCAAGGCCCCTAATGAAAAACTGTTTTTT,CASQPKAPNEKLFF
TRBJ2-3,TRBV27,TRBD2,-,TGTGCCAGCAGTTTAGCGGGGGGGCTTCTAAATACGCAGTATTTT,CASSLAGGLLNTQYF
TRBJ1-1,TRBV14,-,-,TGTGCCAGCAGCCAAGACCACGGAACTCTGAACACTGAAGCTTTCTTT,CASSQDHGTLNTEAFF
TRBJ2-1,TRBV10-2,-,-,TGCGCCAGCAGTGAGCGGGCTGGTGCTTTTAGGAATGAGCAGTTCTTC,CASSERAGAFRNEQFF
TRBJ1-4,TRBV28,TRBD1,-,TGTGCCAGCAGTCTCGGAGGGACAGGGTCGGGGAAACTGTTTTTT,CASSLGGTGSGKLFF
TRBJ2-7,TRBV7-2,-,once,TGTGCCAGCAGCTACGGGACTGGCTCCTACGAGCAGTACTTC,CASSYGTGSYEQYF
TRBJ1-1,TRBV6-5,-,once,TGTGCCAGCAAGCTTCAGGGGTGGACTGAAGCTTTCTTT,CASKLQGWTEAFF
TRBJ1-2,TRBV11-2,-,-,TGTGCCAGCAGCCCTTCCCCTACAGGGTCTCGCTACACCTTC,CASSPSPTGSRYTF
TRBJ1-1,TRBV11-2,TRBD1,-,TGTGCCAGCAGCACCCGGACAGGGTTGAACACTGAAGCTTTCTTT,CASSTRTGLNTEAFF
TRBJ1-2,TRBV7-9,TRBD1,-,TGTGCCAGCAGCTTAGGGAGGACAGGGCGGGACTATGGCTACACCTTC,CASSLGRTGRDYGYTF
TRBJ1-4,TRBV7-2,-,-,TGTGCCAGCAGCTTGGGGGGGGACCCCCCTGGGTGGGAAGAAAAACTGTTTTTT,CASSLGGDPPGWEEKLFF
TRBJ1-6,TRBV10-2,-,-,TGCGCCAGCAGTGGGGACCTGAGCTCCTATAATTCACCCCTCCACTTT,CASSGDLSSYNSPLHF
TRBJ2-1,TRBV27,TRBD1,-,TGTGCCAGCAGTCCCTCACAGGGGGAAAGCTTCAATGAGCAGTTCTTC,CASSPSQGESFNEQFF
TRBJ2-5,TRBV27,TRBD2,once,TGTGCCAGCAGTCCACTGGCTAGCGGAGAGACCCAGTACTTC,CASSPLASGETQYF
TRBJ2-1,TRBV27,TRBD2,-,TGTGCCAGCAGTCCGGGGACTAGCGGTCTGGGTGAGCAGTTCTTC,CASSPGTSGLGEQFF
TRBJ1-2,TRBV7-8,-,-,TGTGCCAGCAGCTTCGTAACCTCAGCTAACTATGGCTACACCTTC,CASSFVTSANYGYTF
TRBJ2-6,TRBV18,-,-,TGTGCCAGCTCACCCCCAGGACAGTCTGGGGCCAACGTCCTGACTTTC,CASSPPGQSGANVLTF
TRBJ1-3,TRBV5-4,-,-,TGTGCCAGCAGCCCGACCCCGGATGGAAACACCATATATTTT,CASSPTPDGNTIYF
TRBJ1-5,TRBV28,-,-,TGTGCCAGCAGTTTAACCGATCATCAGCCCCAGCATTTT,CASSLTDHQPQHF
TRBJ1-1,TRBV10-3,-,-,TGTGCCATCAGGGGGTTGGCGAACACTGAAGCTTTCTTT,CAIRGLANTEAFF
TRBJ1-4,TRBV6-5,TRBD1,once,TGTGCCAGCAGTTATACCCGGGACAGGGAGAATGAAAAACTGTTTTTT,CASSYTRDRENEKLFF
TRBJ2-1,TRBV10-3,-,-,TGTGCCATCAGTGCTCGACAGGGTGGGGGGAATGAGCAGTTCTTC,CAISARQGGGNEQFF
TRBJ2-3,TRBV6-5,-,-,TGTGCCACCTCGGGAGGCACAGATACGCAGTATTTT,CATSGGTDTQYF
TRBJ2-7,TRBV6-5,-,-,TGTGCCAGCAGTCCAAGGGGGGAGTTCGAGCAGTACTTC,CASSPRGEFEQYF
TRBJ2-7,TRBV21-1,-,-,TGTGCCAGCAGCCCACGGGCCGGTTACGGGGACGAGCAGTACTTC,CASSPRAGYGDEQYF
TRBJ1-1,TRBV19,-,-,TGTGCCAGTAGTATTTCATTGGCGGGAGGGCGTGAAGCTTTCTTT,CASSISLAGGREAFF
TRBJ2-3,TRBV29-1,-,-,TGCAGCGTTGGGGTGCTGGGGGTTAACACAGATACGCAGTATTTT,CSVGVLGVNTDTQYF